This entry features one T cell receptor beta chain sequence. Original methodology: How many nucleated cells were present was estimated from reference gene primer amplification. TCRdb's table, derived via immunoSEQ multiplex PCR, lists solely in-frame clones and lacks some. That table furnishes V, J and clone size, whereas the DNA furnished D and trimming. The table shows tens of thousands of clones, with roughly nine tenths occurring only once. The data were obtained in a study of blood T cell repertoires in COVID-19. Study context: Samples taken during acute and convalescent COVID-19 were collected in the United States, Italy and Spain. PBMCs, B-cell-depleted T cells, or T cells were the source of the cDNA or gDNA that made up the material.

Losses at the gene ends were 1 base for V and 9 bases for J; bases not matched to a gene: 6. Germline values: CDR1 LGHNA, CDR2 YNFKEQ. CDR3 length: 15 amino acids. J is TRBJ1-6 and V is TRBV4-2, with 7 bases matching TRBD1. Material: peripheral blood. The TCR sequence derives from a man aged 45-60 years with active COVID-19. The CDR3 spells CASSQVDRDGSPLHF. CDR3 sequence (DNA): TGTGCCAGCAGCCAAGTAGACAGGGACGGTTCACCCCTCCACTTT.